Presented here are 22 T cell receptor beta chains from one specimen sequenced in a study of response to subunit inactivated influenza vaccine (dated by TCRdb to 2016 to 2019). Library prep was done by RT-PCR. Sequencing instrument: Illumina HiSeq 2500. TCRdb ran its own pipeline on the public reads, namely fastp trimming at Q25 and MiXCR clone calling, and kept in-frame beta chains. Every CDR3 protein is listed once, alongside the most common genes and DNA of its rows. Here the sample has around 250,000 distinct CDR3 sequences; 10% to 15% occur a single time. The ten largest account for 7.8% of the sample. The sample was non-naive T cells sorted from PBMCs, taken around 14 days before vaccination. What this sample's cell subset or site label stands for: memory T cell fraction. The source of these receptors is a man aged 50 to 60 who received an inactivated influenza vaccine. Donor details come from another sample of the same person, matched by shared clones.

This clonotype came up many times. The CDR3 protein is CATSRWMAGDTDTQYF. CDR3 in DNA: TGTGCCACCAGCAGGTGGATGGCAGGAGACACAGATACGCAGTATTTT. The V call is TRBV15, the J call TRBJ2-3; D is uncertain. Between the trimmed V and J ends, which lost 3 bases and 2 bases, there was a span of 15 bases. The CDR3 contains 16 residues. Germline CDR1 LNHNV, CDR2 YYDKDF (reference sequence).

The table lists this clonotype with a few counts. The chain is built from TRBV7-2 and TRBJ2-7, with D possibly matching TRBD1 (6 bases). This CDR3 spans 15 amino acids. The germline gives CDR1 SGHTA, CDR2 FQGNSA. V shed 5 bases and J shed 0 bases, with 14 bases lying between them. The chain's CDR3 is CASSTQTGISYEQYF. DNA of the CDR3: TGTGCCAGCAGCACCCAGACAGGCATCTCCTACGAGCAGTACTTC.

The rearrangement links TRBV4-1 to TRBJ2-7; 9 bases line up with TRBD1. From germline, CDR1 is MGHRA and CDR2 YSYEKL. With V trimmed by 0 bases and J by 6 bases, 6 bases remained unmatched. The CDR3 has 15 residues. CDR3 residues: CASSQEPTGGGEQYF. For the CDR3, the DNA is TGCGCCAGCAGCCAAGAACCGACAGGGGGAGGCGAGCAGTACTTC.

This clonotype has only a few counts. The chain has TRBV12-5 and TRBJ2-3; 12 nucleotides line up with TRBD2. This CDR3 has 17 amino acids. CDR1 is LGHNT and CDR2 is FRNRAP in the germline V gene. With 6 bases clipped from V and 4 bases from J, the junction kept 11 bases outside the gene matches. The CDR3 region has the DNA TGTGCTAGTGGCACCACCCTCCTAGCGGGAGGGCCAGATACGCAGTATTTT. Protein sequence: CASGTTLLAGGPDTQYF.

This clonotype was observed a few times. CDR3: CASAPDGGEIYEQYF. CDR3 nucleotide sequence: TGTGCCAGCGCGCCGGATGGGGGCGAAATCTACGAGCAGTACTTC. The chain links TRBV6-1 to TRBJ2-7, with a tentative D call TRBD1 (6 bases). Germline V gene lookup returns CDR1 MNHNS and CDR2 SASEGT. The V and J ends lost 8 bases and 3 bases respectively, with 20 bases between them. The CDR3 has 15 residues.

The chain links TRBV6-6 to TRBJ2-7, with 7 bases aligning to TRBD1. The CDR3 runs 14 residues. Germline V gene data show CDR1 as MNHNY and CDR2 as SVGAGI (reference sequence). Losses at the gene ends were 0 bases for V and 6 bases for J; bases not matched to a gene: 5. CDR3 region: CASSYSGQAVEQYF. The CDR3 DNA reads TGTGCCAGCAGTTACTCTGGACAGGCGGTCGAGCAGTACTTC.

This clonotype was found a few times. The chain uses TRBV6-1 and TRBJ1-6; D call uncertain. This CDR3 is built from 17 residues. Trimming took 0 bases from V and 5 from J, leaving 14 bases between them. Germline V gene lookup returns CDR1 MNHNS and CDR2 SASEGT. CDR3 coding DNA: TGTGCCAGCAGTGAAGCATACGTAGCCGTTCATAATTCACCCCTCCACTTT. Amino acids: CASSEAYVAVHNSPLHF.

The chain combines TRBV7-2 with TRBJ1-4, with D uncertain. Trimming stripped 2 bases from V and 7 bases from J, with 11 bases between. CDR1 and CDR2 from the germline V gene are SGHTA and FQGNSA. The CDR3 is 14 residues long. CDR3: CASSLTGVGEKLFF. CDR3 sequence (DNA): TGTGCCAGCAGCTTAACGGGTGTGGGTGAAAAACTGTTTTTT.

This clonotype appeared many times. V usage is TRBV5-1 and J usage is TRBJ2-7, with D perhaps TRBD2 (6 bases). The CDR3 length is 14 residues. Deletions cut 4 bases from V and 2 bases from J, with 13 bases between. Germline CDR1 and CDR2: SGHRS and YFSETQ. CDR3 coding DNA: TGCGCCAGCAGCGTCACTAGCACCACCTACGAGCAGTACTTC. This encodes CASSVTSTTYEQYF. The variable domain in full, with the rest retrieved from reference TRBV5-1 and TRBJ2-7, is KAGVTQTPRYLIKTRGQQVTLSCSPISGHRSVSWYQQTPGQGLQFLFEYFSETQRNKGNFPGRFSGRQFSNSRSEMNVSTLELGDSALYLCASSVTSTTYEQYFGPGTRLTVT.

This clonotype showed up just a few times. The CDR3: CASSSGAVNSPLHF. DNA of the CDR3: TGTGCCAGCAGCTCGGGGGCGGTCAATTCACCCCTCCACTTT. This chain links TRBV7-9 with TRBJ1-6, with D maybe TRBD1 (6 bases). Germline loops: CDR1 SEHNR, CDR2 FQNEAQ (reference sequence). The CDR3 is made up of 14 amino acids. The germline V and J ends were trimmed by 4 bases and 7 bases, with 11 bases remaining between them. Supplemented by reference TRBV7-9 and TRBJ1-6, the full variable domain reads DTGVSQNPRHKITKRGQNVTFRCDPISEHNRLYWYRQTLGQGPEFLTYFQNEAQLEKSRLLSDRFSAERPKGSFSTLEIQRTEQGDSAMYLCASSSGAVNSPLHFGNGTRLTVT.

The CDR3 DNA reads as TGCGCCAGCAGCCAAACCGGGGTCCGTCCCGGGGAGCTGTTTTTT. Amino acid sequence: CASSQTGVRPGELFF. The V and J genes are TRBV4-3 and TRBJ2-2; weak D call: TRBD2 (5 bases). Per the germline V gene, CDR1 is LGHNA and CDR2 is YSLEER. V lost 2 bases and J lost 6, with 13 bases in between. This CDR3 spans 15 amino acids.

This chain joins TRBV6-1 and TRBJ2-1; 12 bases line up with TRBD2. The CDR3 runs 15 residues. CDR1 MNHNS and CDR2 SASEGT come from the germline V gene. After removal of 8 bases from V and 2 bases from J, the junction contained 4 bases not matched to a gene. The CDR3 spells CASPGLAGTYNEQFF. The CDR3 DNA follows: TGTGCCAGCCCCGGACTAGCGGGAACCTACAATGAGCAGTTCTTC.

V usage is TRBV5-6 and J usage is TRBJ1-6; the D is unclear. Between the trimmed V and J ends, which lost 3 bases and 10 bases, there was a span of 20 bases. The CDR3 has 16 amino acids. CDR1 is SGHDT and CDR2 is YYEEEE in the germline V gene. Here the CDR3 reads CASSWAYLGQDSPLHF. The CDR3 DNA sequence: TGTGCCAGCAGCTGGGCCTATCTAGGCCAAGACTCACCCCTCCACTTT.

At least ten counts were recorded for this clonotype. This rearrangement joins TRBV5-1 to TRBJ2-3, with TRBD2 matching 10 bases. This CDR3 contains 17 residues. Germline assignment: CDR1 SGHRS and CDR2 YFSETQ. V shed 5 bases and J 7 bases; nucleotides not matched to a gene: 16. The CDR3 loop reads CASSLNWASGSTYTQYF. In DNA form, the CDR3 reads TGCGCCAGCAGTCTCAATTGGGCTAGCGGGAGTACGTATACGCAGTATTTT.

This clonotype occurred a few times. The gene calls are TRBV7-2 and TRBJ2-3, with unresolved D. The germline gives CDR1 SGHTA, CDR2 FQGNSA. This CDR3 spans 12 amino acids. Between the trimmed V and J ends, which lost 5 bases and 5 bases, there was a span of 8 bases. The CDR3 DNA reads TGTGCCAGCAGCCCCTTCCGAGATACGCAGTATTTT. It encodes CASSPFRDTQYF.

This clonotype showed up just a few times. The chain uses TRBV29-1 and TRBJ2-3, with TRBD2 matching over 8 bases. Germline V gene data show CDR1 as SQVTM and CDR2 as ANQGSEA. The CDR3 is 11 residues long. The DNA of the CDR3 is TGCATGACTAGCGACACAGATACGCAGTATTTT. Its translation: CMTSDTDTQYF.

This clonotype was recorded a few times. The V gene is TRBV3-1, the J gene TRBJ2-4, with 11 bases identical to TRBD2. This CDR3 has 15 residues. Per the germline V gene, CDR1 is LGHDT and CDR2 is YNNKEL (reference sequence). V shed 6 bases and J 7 bases; nucleotides not matched to a gene: 8. CDR3: CASRFSGGAANIQYF. CDR3 bases: TGTGCCAGCAGGTTTAGCGGGGGGGCGGCGAACATTCAGTACTTC.

This clonotype was picked up many times. This sequence joins TRBV20-1 and TRBJ2-5, with 9 nucleotides matching TRBD2. The V gene's germline CDR1 is DFQATT and CDR2 SNEGSKA (reference sequence). CDR3 length: 12 residues. Trimming removed 5 bases from V and 4 bases from J; junction bases left unmatched: 2. CDR3 in amino acids: CSAGSGRETQYF. As DNA, the CDR3 is TGCAGTGCTGGTAGCGGGAGAGAGACCCAGTACTTC.

This chain links TRBV20-1 with TRBJ1-2, with D possibly being TRBD1 (5 bases). Germline CDR1 is DFQATT and CDR2 is SNEGSKA (reference sequence). The V end was cut by 3 bases, the J end by 4 bases, with 24 bases between. This CDR3 comprises 17 residues. CDR3 residues: CSASDSHRRTLSYGYTF. The CDR3 DNA reads TGCAGTGCTAGCGATTCGCACAGGCGGACTCTTTCCTATGGCTACACCTTC.

The chain links TRBV15 to TRBJ2-7; 16 bases match TRBD2. V lost 4 bases and J lost 4; bases outside the gene matches: 19. Germline assignment: CDR1 LNHNV and CDR2 YYDKDF (reference sequence). CDR3 length: 21 residues. The CDR3 DNA sequence: TGTGCCACCAGCAAAAGTGGCGGGACTAGCGGGAGGGCCTCAACCCCGTACGAGCAGTACTTC. This translates into CATSKSGGTSGRASTPYEQYF.

V and J are TRBV7-8 and TRBJ1-6; D is perhaps TRBD1 (5 bases). The CDR3 totals 14 residues. Trimming pared 0 bases from V and 9 bases from J, leaving 9 bases between. CDR1 is SGHVS and CDR2 is FQNEAQ in the germline V gene. The CDR3 reads CASSLARGGSPLHF. The CDR3 DNA sequence: TGTGCCAGCAGCTTAGCGCGGGGGGGTTCACCCCTCCACTTT.

This clonotype was picked up a small number of times. V is TRBV20-1 and J is TRBJ2-1; D is possibly TRBD2 (7 bases). The V end was cut by 3 bases, the J end by 6 bases, with 12 bases between. This CDR3 has 13 residues. CDR1 is DFQATT, CDR2 SNEGSKA, per germline (reference sequence). The CDR3 loop reads CSASWGGLNEQFF. Written as DNA, the CDR3 is TGCAGTGCTAGCTGGGGGGGCCTCAATGAGCAGTTCTTC.